This entry lists 8 T cell receptor beta chains sequenced from one sample in a study of EBV T-cell therapy then PD-1 blockade in nasopharyngeal carcinoma. Treatment here: AdE1-LMPpoly-expanded autologous EBV-specific T-cell therapy followed by anti-PD-1 nivolumab. No antigens are known for them. The data were produced by immunoSEQ multiplex PCR, yet TCRdb's version contains in-frame clones alone and is incomplete. The table lists approximately 25,000 clones, approximately 84% of them singletons. This specimen was CD8+ T cells from blood, taken at day 61 from a patient whose treatment included autologous EBV-specific T cells and nivolumab. Receptors originate from a man aged 40-50 years with nasopharyngeal carcinoma.

The rearrangement uses TRBV6-1 and TRBJ2-7; 11 bases align to TRBD1. V shed 0 bases, J shed 4 bases, and the junction held 5 bases outside the gene matches. CDR1 MNHNS and CDR2 SASEGT come from the germline V gene. CDR3 length: 16 residues. CDR3 nucleotide sequence: TGTGCCAGCAGTGAAGCTTTGGACAGGGGGCGATACGAGCAGTACTTC. Protein: CASSEALDRGRYEQYF.

To note about this clone: This sample also contains other DNA sequences that code for the same CDR3. This chain links TRBV6-5 with TRBJ2-2; D is tentatively TRBD1 or TRBD2 (7 bases each). There are 16 residues in the CDR3. Per the germline V gene, CDR1 is MNHEY and CDR2 is SVGAGI. V lost 0 bases, J lost 5 bases, and 13 bases lay in between. The CDR3 region has the DNA TGTGCCAGCAGTTACTCGCAGGGGGGGTGGACCGGGGAGCTGTTTTTT. Translated, it gives CASSYSQGGWTGELFF.

The rearrangement joins TRBV27 to TRBJ2-1, with a tentative D call TRBD2 (6 bases). The CDR3 length is 17 residues. Germline V lookup: CDR1 MNHEY, CDR2 SMNVEV (reference sequence). The V gene lost 2 bases and the J gene lost 5 bases, with 19 bases spanning the gap. CDR3 sequence (DNA): TGTGCCAGCAGTTTAAGCGCGGGGTCCGGCTTGAACAATGAGCAGTTCTTC. Its protein is CASSLSAGSGLNNEQFF.

The rearrangement uses TRBV3-1 (or the pseudogene TRBV3-2) and TRBJ1-2; 7 bases match TRBD1. Germline loops: CDR1 LGHDT, CDR2 YNNKEL (reference sequence). V lost 1 base, J lost 4 bases, and 6 bases stayed unmatched. The CDR3 spans 15 residues. The CDR3 loop reads CASSQGTGDFYGYTF. CDR3 coding DNA: TGTGCCAGCAGCCAAGGGACAGGTGACTTCTATGGCTACACCTTC.

V is TRBV27 and J is TRBJ2-7; perhaps TRBD1 as D (5 bases). The germline V gene has CDR1 MNHEY and CDR2 SMNVEV (reference sequence). There are 13 residues in the CDR3. V lost 6 bases and J lost 5, with 14 bases in between. The CDR3 DNA reads as TGTGCCAGCAGCCAAACCAGGGCCCACGAGCAGTACTTC. Translation gives CASSQTRAHEQYF.

This clone was found a few times. The same CDR3 arises from other DNA sequences in this sample as well. The chain is built from TRBV6-4 and TRBJ2-3; possibly TRBD1 for D (6 bases). V shed 0 bases and J shed 1 base, with 8 bases lying between them. The CDR3 length is 15 residues. CDR1 and CDR2 (germline): MRHNA, SNTAGT. This CDR3 reads CASSDSSGGTDTQYF. The CDR3 DNA reads as TGTGCCAGCAGTGACTCGTCAGGGGGCACAGATACGCAGTATTTT.

The chain couples TRBV7-8 to TRBJ1-1; TRBD1 agrees at 12 bases. The CDR3 covers 18 residues. Germline V gene data show CDR1 as SGHVS and CDR2 as FQNEAQ. Trimming took 5 bases from V and 4 from J; bases not matched to a gene: 14. CDR3 nucleotides: TGTGCCAGCAGCCCCCATTTGTGGGACAGGGGGCCGGGCACTGAAGCTTTCTTT. This codes for CASSPHLWDRGPGTEAFF. Looking up the rest from reference TRBV7-8 and TRBJ1-1 gives the full variable domain: GAGVSQSPRYKVAKRGQDVALRCDPISGHVSLFWYQQALGQGPEFLTYFQNEAQLDKSGLPSDRFFAERPEGSVSTLKIQRTQQEDSAVYLCASSPHLWDRGPGTEAFFGQGTRLTVV.

The genes are TRBV27 and TRBJ1-3; 8 nucleotides line up with TRBD1. CDR1 and CDR2 from the germline V gene are MNHEY and SMNVEV (reference sequence). The V segment lost 6 bases and the J segment 3 bases; nucleotides outside the gene matches: 16. The CDR3 sequence is 18 residues long. The CDR3 protein is CASSPIWTGRGYGNTIYF. Written as DNA, the CDR3 is TGTGCCAGCAGCCCAATATGGACAGGGCGAGGTTATGGAAACACCATATATTTT.